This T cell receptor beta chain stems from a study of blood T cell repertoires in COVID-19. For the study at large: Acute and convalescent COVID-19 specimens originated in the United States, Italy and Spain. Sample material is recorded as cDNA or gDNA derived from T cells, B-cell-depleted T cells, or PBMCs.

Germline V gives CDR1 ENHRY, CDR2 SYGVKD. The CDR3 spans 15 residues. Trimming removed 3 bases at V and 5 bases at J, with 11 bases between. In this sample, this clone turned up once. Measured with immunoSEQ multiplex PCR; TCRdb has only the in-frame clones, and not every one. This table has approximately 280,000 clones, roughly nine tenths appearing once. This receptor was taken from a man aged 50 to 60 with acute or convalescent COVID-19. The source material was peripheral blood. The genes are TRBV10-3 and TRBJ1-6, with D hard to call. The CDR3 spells CAISDRQSDNSPLHF. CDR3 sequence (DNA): TGTGCCATCAGTGATCGGCAGAGCGATAATTCACCCCTCCACTTT.